This TCR beta chain was found in a study of blood T cell repertoires in COVID-19. Across the whole study: The United States, Italy and Spain provided the acute and convalescent COVID-19 samples.

Original processing methods: Estimation of nucleated cell counts was performed using reference gene primer amplification. Assay used: immunoSEQ multiplex PCR; TCRdb lists only in-frame clones, some missing. Clone size and the V and J calls come from that table; the DNA yielded D and trimming. The sample records fewer than 110,000 clones, roughly 90% being singletons. Trimming removed 6 bases from V and 14 bases from J, with 14 bases in between. This CDR3 spans 12 amino acids. Germline loops: CDR1 SEHNR, CDR2 FQNEAQ (reference sequence). Sample: peripheral blood. This TCR derives from a woman aged 55 to 70 with acute or convalescent COVID-19. This chain uses TRBV7-9 with TRBJ1-6; D may be TRBD1 (6 bases). This chain's CDR3 is CASSRDTQTLHF. CDR3 bases: TGTGCCAGCAGTCGGGACACCCAAACCCTCCACTTT. Looking up the rest from reference TRBV7-9 and TRBJ1-6 gives the full variable domain: DTGVSQNPRHKITKRGQNVTFRCDPISEHNRLYWYRQTLGQGPEFLTYFQNEAQLEKSRLLSDRFSAERPKGSFSTLEIQRTEQGDSAMYLCASSRDTQTLHFGNGTRLTVT.